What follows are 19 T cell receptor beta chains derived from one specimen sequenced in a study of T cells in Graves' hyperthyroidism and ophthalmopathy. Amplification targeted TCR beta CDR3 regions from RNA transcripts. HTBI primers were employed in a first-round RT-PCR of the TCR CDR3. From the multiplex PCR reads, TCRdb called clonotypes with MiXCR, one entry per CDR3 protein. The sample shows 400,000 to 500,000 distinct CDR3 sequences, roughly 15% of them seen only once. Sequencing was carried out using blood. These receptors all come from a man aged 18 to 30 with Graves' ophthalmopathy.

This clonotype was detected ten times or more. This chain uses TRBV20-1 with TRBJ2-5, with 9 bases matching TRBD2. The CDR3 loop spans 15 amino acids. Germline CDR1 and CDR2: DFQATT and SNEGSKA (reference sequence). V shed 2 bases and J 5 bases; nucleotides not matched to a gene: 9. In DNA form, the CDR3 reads TGCAGTGCTAGAACCCCAGCGGGGGGTTGGGAGACCCAGTACTTC. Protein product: CSARTPAGGWETQYF.

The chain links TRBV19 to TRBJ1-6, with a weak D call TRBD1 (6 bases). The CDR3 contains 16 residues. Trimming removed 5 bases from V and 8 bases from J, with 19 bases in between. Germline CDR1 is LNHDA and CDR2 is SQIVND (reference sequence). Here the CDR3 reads CASSSPPGARYSPLHF. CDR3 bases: TGTGCCAGTAGTTCCCCTCCAGGGGCCAGGTATTCACCCCTCCACTTT.

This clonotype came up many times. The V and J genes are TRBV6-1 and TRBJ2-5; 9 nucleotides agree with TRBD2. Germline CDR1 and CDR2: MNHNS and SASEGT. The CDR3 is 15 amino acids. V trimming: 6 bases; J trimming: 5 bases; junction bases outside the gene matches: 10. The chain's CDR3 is CASRGAGGIRETQYF. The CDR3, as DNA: TGTGCCAGCAGGGGAGCGGGGGGCATCCGGGAGACCCAGTACTTC.

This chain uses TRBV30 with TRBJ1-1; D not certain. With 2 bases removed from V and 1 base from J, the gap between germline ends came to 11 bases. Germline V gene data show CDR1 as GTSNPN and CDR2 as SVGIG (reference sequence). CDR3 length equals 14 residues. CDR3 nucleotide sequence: TGTGCCTGGAGTAGGGCTGGGGAGAACACTGAAGCTTTCTTT. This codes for CAWSRAGENTEAFF.

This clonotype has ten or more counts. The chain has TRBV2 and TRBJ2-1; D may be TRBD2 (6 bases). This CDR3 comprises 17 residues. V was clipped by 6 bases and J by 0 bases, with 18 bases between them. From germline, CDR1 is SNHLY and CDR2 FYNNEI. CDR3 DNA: TGTGCCAGCAGGAAGGTCCTTAGCGGTCGCTCCTACAATGAGCAGTTCTTC. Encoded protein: CASRKVLSGRSYNEQFF.

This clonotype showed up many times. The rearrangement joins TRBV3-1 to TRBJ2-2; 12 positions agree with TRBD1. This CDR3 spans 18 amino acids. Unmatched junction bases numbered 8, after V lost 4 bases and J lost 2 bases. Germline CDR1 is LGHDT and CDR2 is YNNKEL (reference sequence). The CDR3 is CASSRYGGTGGNTGELFF. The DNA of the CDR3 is TGTGCCAGCAGCCGATACGGAGGGACAGGGGGCAACACCGGGGAGCTGTTTTTT.

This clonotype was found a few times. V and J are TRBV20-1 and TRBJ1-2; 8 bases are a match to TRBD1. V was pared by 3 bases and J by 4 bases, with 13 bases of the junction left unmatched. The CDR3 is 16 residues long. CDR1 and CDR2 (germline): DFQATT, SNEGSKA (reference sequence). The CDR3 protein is CSARNPGQGDIYGYTF. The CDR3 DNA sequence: TGCAGTGCTAGGAACCCCGGACAGGGAGATATCTATGGCTACACCTTC.

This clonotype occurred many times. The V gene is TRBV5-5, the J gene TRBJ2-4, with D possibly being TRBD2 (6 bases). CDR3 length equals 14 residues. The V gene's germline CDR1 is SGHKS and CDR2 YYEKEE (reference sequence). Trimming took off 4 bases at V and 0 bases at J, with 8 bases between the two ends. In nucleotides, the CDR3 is TGTGCCAGCAGCCAGGGACTAGCCAAAAACATTCAGTACTTC. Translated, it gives CASSQGLAKNIQYF.

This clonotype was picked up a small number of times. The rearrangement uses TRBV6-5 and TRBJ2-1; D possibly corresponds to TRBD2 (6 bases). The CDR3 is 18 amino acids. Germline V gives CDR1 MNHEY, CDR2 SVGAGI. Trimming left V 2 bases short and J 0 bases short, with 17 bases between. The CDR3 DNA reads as TGTGCCAGCAGTTACCTCCGTATAGCGGATAGCTCCTACAATGAGCAGTTCTTC. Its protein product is CASSYLRIADSSYNEQFF.

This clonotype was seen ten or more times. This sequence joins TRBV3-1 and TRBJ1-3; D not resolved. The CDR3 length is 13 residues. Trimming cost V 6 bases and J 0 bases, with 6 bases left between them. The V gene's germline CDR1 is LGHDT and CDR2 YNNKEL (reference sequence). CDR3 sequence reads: CASSPNSGNTIYF. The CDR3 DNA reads TGTGCCAGCAGTCCCAACTCTGGAAACACCATATATTTT.

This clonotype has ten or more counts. The CDR3 DNA is TGTGCCAGCAGCGACCCATCCTTGGGAGGTCTCCAGCATTTT. It is translated as CASSDPSLGGLQHF. This sequence joins TRBV12-3 or TRBV12-4 and TRBJ1-5; no reliable D call. The V end was cut by 6 bases, the J end by 12 bases, with 21 bases between. The CDR3 sequence is 14 residues long.

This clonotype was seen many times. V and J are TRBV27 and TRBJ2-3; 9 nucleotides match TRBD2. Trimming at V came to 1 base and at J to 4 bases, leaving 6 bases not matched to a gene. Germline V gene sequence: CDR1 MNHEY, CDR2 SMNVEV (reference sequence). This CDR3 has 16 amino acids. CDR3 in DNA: TGTGCCAGCAGTTTATTTCCTAGCGGGGCTGCAGATACGCAGTATTTT. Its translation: CASSLFPSGAADTQYF.

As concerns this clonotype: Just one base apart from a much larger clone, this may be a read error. The DNA for the CDR3 is TGCGCCAGCGGGGACAGGGGTGACGAGCAGTACTTC. Translated, it gives CASGDRGDEQYF. This rearrangement joins TRBV5-1 to TRBJ2-7, with 10 bases aligning to TRBD1. Germline CDR1 reads SGHRS; CDR2 reads YFSETQ. This CDR3 spans 12 amino acids. Trimming cost V 7 bases and J 5 bases; bases outside gene matches: 3.

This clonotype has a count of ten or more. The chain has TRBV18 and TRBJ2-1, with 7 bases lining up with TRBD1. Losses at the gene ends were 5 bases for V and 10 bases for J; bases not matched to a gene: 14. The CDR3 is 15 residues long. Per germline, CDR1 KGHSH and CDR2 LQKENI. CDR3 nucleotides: TGTGCCAGCTCATTACGGACAGGCTCCCCAGTAGAGCAGTTCTTC. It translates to CASSLRTGSPVEQFF.

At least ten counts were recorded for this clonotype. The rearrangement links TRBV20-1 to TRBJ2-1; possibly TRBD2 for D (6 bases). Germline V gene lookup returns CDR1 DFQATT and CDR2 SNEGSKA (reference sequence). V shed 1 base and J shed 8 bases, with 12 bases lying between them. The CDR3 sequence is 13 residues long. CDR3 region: CSARGGLAYEQFF. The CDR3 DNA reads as TGCAGTGCTAGAGGAGGGCTAGCGTATGAGCAGTTCTTC.

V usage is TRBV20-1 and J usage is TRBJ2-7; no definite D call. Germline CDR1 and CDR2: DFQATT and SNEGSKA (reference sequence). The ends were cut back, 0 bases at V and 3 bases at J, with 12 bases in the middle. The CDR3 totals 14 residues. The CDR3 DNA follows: TGCAGTGCTAGAGAGGGGTCCTCGAACTACGAGCAGTACTTC. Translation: CSAREGSSNYEQYF.

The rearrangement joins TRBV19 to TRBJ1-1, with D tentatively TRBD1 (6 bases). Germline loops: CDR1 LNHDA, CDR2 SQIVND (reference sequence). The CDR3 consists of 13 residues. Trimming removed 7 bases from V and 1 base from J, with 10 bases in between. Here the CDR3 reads CASNGQWNTEAFF. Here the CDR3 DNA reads TGTGCCAGTAACGGACAGTGGAACACTGAAGCTTTCTTT.

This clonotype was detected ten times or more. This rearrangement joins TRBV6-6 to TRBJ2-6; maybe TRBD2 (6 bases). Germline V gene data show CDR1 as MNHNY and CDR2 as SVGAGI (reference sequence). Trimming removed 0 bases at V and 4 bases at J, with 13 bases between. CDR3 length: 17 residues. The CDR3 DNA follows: TGTGCCAGCAGTTACTCGGGGGTAGCGGCGGGGGCCAACGTCCTGACTTTC. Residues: CASSYSGVAAGANVLTF.

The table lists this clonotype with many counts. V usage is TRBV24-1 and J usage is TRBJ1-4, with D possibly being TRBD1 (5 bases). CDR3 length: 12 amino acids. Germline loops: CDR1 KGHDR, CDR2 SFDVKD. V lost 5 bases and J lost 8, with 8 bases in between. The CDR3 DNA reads TGTGCCACCAGTGCCCAGGGCGAAAAACTGTTTTTT. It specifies CATSAQGEKLFF.